This T cell receptor (beta chain) derives from a study of CD8+ T cells in alopecia areata. RNA extraction was followed by reverse transcription into cDNA, which acted as the sequencing template. Sequencing was performed with immunoSEQ multiplex PCR; in TCRdb, only in-frame clones are kept and a portion is missing. This table has about 180,000 clones, roughly 60% appearing once. The V and J ends lost 0 bases and 3 bases respectively, with 13 bases between them. The CDR3 runs to 16 residues. The germline V gene encodes CDR1 LNHNV and CDR2 YYDKDF (reference sequence). This sequence originates from a human donor with alopecia areata. The chain carries TRBV15 and TRBJ2-3, with D perhaps matching TRBD1 or TRBD2 (5 bases each). Sequencing was performed on CD4+ T cells sorted from blood, taken at week 0. CDR3 sequence (DNA): TGTGCCACCAGCAGAGATCGGGGACGTTTGACAGATACGCAGTATTTT. Protein: CATSRDRGRLTDTQYF. The whole variable domain, filled in from reference TRBV15 and TRBJ2-3, reads DAMVIQNPRYQVTQFGKPVTLSCSQTLNHNVMYWYQQKSSQAPKLLFHYYDKDFNNEADTPDNFQSRRPNTSFCFLDIRSPGLGDTAMYLCATSRDRGRLTDTQYFGPGTRLTVL.